This T cell receptor beta chain derives from a study of blood T cell repertoires in COVID-19. As for the study in general: Sample material is recorded as cDNA or gDNA derived from T cells, B-cell-depleted T cells, or PBMCs.

Authors' data handling: Estimation of nucleated cell counts relied on the amplification of reference gene primers. Only in-frame clones appear in the TCRdb table, and some are missing; sequencing was by immunoSEQ multiplex PCR. V, J and clone size are taken as reported in that table, and D and trimming were inferred from the DNA itself. The sample consists of roughly 30,000 clones, 89% of them appearing once. With 3 bases clipped from V and 2 bases from J, the junction kept 17 bases outside the gene matches. The length of the CDR3 is 20 residues. The germline gives CDR1 SGHVS, CDR2 FNYEAQ. Material: peripheral blood. This clonotype was sampled from a man of 80 years or more with acute or convalescent COVID-19. The chain uses TRBV7-6 and TRBJ2-2; 8 nucleotides align to TRBD2. DNA of the CDR3: TGTGCCAGCAGCTTCCCGGGTGGGGTAGCGGGAAGAGGAAACACCGGGGAGCTGTTTTTT. It is translated as CASSFPGGVAGRGNTGELFF.